This TCR beta chain emerged from a study of OX40 agonist ivuxolimab in advanced cancers. On the study more broadly: The drug used for patients, ivuxolimab, was an agonistic anti-OX40 (CD134) antibody.

CDR3 size: 14 residues. Trimming left V 6 bases short and J 1 base short, with 10 bases between. Germline V gene data show CDR1 as MDHEN and CDR2 as SYDVKM. Points from the study as a whole: Within 6 weeks, CD4+ and CD8+ blood T cells expanded clonally at 0.1 to 3.0 mg/kg.

About this clone itself: The antigen remains unidentified.

Assay used: immunoSEQ multiplex PCR; TCRdb lists only in-frame clones, some missing. The sample holds around 130,000 clones, 90% to 95% seen once. The sequence was obtained from an adult with an advanced solid tumor such as melanoma, head and neck, liver or kidney cancer. Sequences were derived from CD4+ or CD8+ T cells sorted from blood, sampled in a trial of the OX40 agonist ivuxolimab. V usage is TRBV28 and J usage is TRBJ1-5; D possibly corresponds to TRBD1 (5 bases). CDR3 sequence reads: CASRPRDSNQPQHF. In nucleotides, the CDR3 is TGTGCCAGCAGGCCGCGGGACAGCAATCAGCCCCAGCATTTT.